The T cell receptor (beta chain) under discussion was sequenced for a study of CD8 T cells in Susac syndrome (dated by TCRdb to 2018 to 2020). Background for the entire study: Among the sequenced Susac syndrome patients, roughly six had clinically active disease and roughly 8 were in clinical remission. The clonality of the CD8+ T cell repertoire was compared across approximately twelve healthy donors, about 14 Susac syndrome patients and around 16 multiple sclerosis patients. At blood withdrawal, Susac syndrome patients were either therapy-naive, taking corticosteroids (in some cases with IVIg as well), or taking IVIg alone. The study used repertoire sequencing to test whether antigen drove CD8+ T cell activation and differentiation in Susac syndrome. Here is what the overall study found, with its caveats: The number of individuals in the TCR sequencing and HLA analysis was recognized as being relatively small. Around 15 and five Susac-specific public clones were found in the total CD8+ and CD8+ TEMRA repertoires, respectively. Clonal expansion was seen in Susac syndrome CD8+ repertoires, peaking in CD8+ TEMRA cells and being greater in clinically active patients than in remitting ones.

High-throughput TCR beta sequencing profiled peripheral blood CD8+ and CD4+ T cells from healthy donors, Susac syndrome patients and multiple sclerosis patients. The Susac syndrome patients fulfilled recently defined diagnostic criteria for either definite or probable disease. CD8+ TEMRA cells were enriched by FACS, while bulk CD8+ and CD4+ T cells were purified by magnetic negative isolation. Blood was collected in EDTA tubes and processed within 24 hours, with PBMCs isolated through density gradient centrifugation. PBMCs intended for TCR sequencing were cryopreserved in liquid nitrogen and thawed later in a water bath at 37 degrees C. A purity of at least 90% was achieved for sorted or isolated CD4+, CD8+ and CD8+ TEMRA cells. In regard to this clonotype: This clone's antigen is unknown. No much larger clone is present one base from it, and per-base qualities are unavailable.

The cysteine opens and the phenylalanine closes a CDR3 of 14 amino acids. Only CDR3 DNA remains: 42 bases, in frame from the first base. CDR1 and CDR2, per the germline V gene (reference sequence), are DFQATT and SNEGSKA. The V and J ends are trimmed by 5 bases and 5 bases, leaving 18 bases between them. RNA was extracted with the RNeasy kit and about 0.5 to 1 ug was reverse transcribed using random hexamers. The immunoSEQ multiplex PCR assay, which covers 54 Vbeta and 13 Jbeta segments, was used to amplify TCR beta CDR3 regions. To correct PCR amplification bias, a synthetic template baseline was used for both primer optimization and computational correction. As for the original processing: Reads were annotated to V, D and J genes according to IMGT and were analyzed with immunoSEQ Analyzer, with only productive sequences retained. Clonality was calculated as one minus the Shannon entropy normalized by log2 of the number of productive unique sequences. Public and private clones were assessed among the 100 most prevalent clones of each patient and control. A clone was defined as Susac-specific if it was absent from the healthy and MS cohorts, from approximately 980 published viral clones and from other ImmuneACCESS disease sequences. The public reads were reprocessed in TCRdb via fastp at Q25 and MiXCR, keeping in-frame beta chains. Identical CDR3 proteins give one entry, which carries the most common genes and DNA. TCRdb's processing, not the authors', yielded these V and J calls. Across this sample there are roughly 190,000 distinct CDR3 sequences, with approximately 95% seen only once. The ten most abundant clones make up approximately 0.16% of the sample.

Material: CD8+ T cells from PBMCs. The TCR comes from a human donor with Susac syndrome. The rearrangement combines TRBV20-1 with TRBJ1-1; the D region possibly corresponds to TRBD1 (5 bases align). The CDR3 in this case is CSAPLLRGRTEAFF. The DNA reads TGCAGTGCTCCACTACTTAGGGGTCGGACTGAAGCTTTCTTT.